Sequencing of this T cell receptor beta chain was carried out in a study of blood T cell repertoires in COVID-19. J lost 4 bases, V lost 6 bases, and 8 bases had no gene match. The CDR3 runs 15 residues. Germline V gives CDR1 MNHEY, CDR2 SVGAGI. TCRdb keeps only in-frame clones here, not all; method: immunoSEQ multiplex PCR. The table lists around 260,000 clones, about 85% of them singletons. This receptor was obtained from a human donor in a cohort sampled during active COVID-19. Source material: peripheral blood. The V and J genes are TRBV6-5 and TRBJ2-7, with TRBD1 identical over 11 bases. CDR3 sequence reads: CASSPPGQGAYEQYF. The DNA of the CDR3 is TGTGCCAGCAGCCCCCCCGGACAGGGGGCATACGAGCAGTACTTC.